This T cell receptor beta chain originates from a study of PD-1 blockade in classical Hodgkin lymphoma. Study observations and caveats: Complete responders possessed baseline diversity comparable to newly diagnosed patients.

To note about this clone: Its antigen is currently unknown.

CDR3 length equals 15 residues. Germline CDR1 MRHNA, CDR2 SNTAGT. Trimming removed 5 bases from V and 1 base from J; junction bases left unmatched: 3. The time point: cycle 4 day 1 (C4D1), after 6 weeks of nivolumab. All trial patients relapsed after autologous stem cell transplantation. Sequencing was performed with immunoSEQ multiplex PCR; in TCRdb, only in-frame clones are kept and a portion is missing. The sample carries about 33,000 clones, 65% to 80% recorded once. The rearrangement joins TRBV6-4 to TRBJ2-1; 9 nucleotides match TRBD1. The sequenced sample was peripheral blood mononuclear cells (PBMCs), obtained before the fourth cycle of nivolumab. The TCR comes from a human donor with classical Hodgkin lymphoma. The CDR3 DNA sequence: TGTGCCAGCAGTATTGGACAGGGGTCCTACAATGAGCAGTTCTTC. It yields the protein CASSIGQGSYNEQFF.